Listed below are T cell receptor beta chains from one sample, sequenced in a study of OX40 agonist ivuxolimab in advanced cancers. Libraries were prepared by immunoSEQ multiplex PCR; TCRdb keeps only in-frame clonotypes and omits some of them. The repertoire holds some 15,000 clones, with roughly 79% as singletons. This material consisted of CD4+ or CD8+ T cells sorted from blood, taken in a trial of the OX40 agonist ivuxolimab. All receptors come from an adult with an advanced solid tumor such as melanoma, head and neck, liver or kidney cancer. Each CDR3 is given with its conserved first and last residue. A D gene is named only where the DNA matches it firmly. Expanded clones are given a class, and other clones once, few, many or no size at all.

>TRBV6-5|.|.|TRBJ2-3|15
CASSFIPEGTDTQYF
TGTGCCAGCAGTTTTATTCCTGAAGGCACAGATACGCAGTATTTT
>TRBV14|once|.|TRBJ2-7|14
CASSLGYYTYEQYF
TGTGCCAGCAGCCTGGGGTACTACACCTACGAGCAGTACTTC
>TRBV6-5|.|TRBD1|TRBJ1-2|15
CASSFKTGLGYGYTF
TGTGCCAGCAGTTTTAAGACAGGGCTAGGCTATGGCTACACCTTC
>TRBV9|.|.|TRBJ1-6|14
CASSDWNSNSPLHF
TGTGCCAGCAGCGACTGGAACAGCAATTCGCCCCTCCACTTT
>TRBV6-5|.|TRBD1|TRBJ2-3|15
CASTQGTGGADTQYF
TGTGCCAGCACCCAGGGGACAGGGGGCGCAGATACGCAGTATTTT
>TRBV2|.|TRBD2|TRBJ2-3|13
CARAGEAADTQYF
TGTGCCAGAGCGGGAGAGGCCGCAGATACGCAGTATTTT
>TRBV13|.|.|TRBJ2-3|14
CASSLDRDGSTQYF
TGTGCCAGCAGCCTCGACAGGGACGGGAGTACGCAGTATTTT
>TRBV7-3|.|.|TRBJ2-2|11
CASSLQGELFF
TGTGCCAGCAGCTTACAAGGGGAGCTGTTTTTT
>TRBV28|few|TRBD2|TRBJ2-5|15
CASSLSRTSKETQYF
TGTGCCAGCAGTTTATCGAGGACTAGTAAGGAGACCCAGTACTTC
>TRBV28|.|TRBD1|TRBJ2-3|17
CASIPPVRDRVPDTQYF
TGTGCCAGCATTCCCCCGGTCCGGGACAGGGTCCCAGATACGCAGTATTTT
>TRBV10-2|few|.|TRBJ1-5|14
CASSETNSNQPQHF
TGCGCCAGCAGTGAGACTAATAGCAATCAGCCCCAGCATTTT
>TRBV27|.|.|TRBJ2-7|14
CASSLSPGPYEQYF
TGTGCCAGCAGTTTATCGCCAGGGCCCTACGAGCAGTACTTC
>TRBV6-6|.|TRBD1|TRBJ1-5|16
CASTPSWTGVEEPQHF
TGTGCCAGCACCCCCTCCTGGACAGGGGTAGAGGAGCCCCAGCATTTT
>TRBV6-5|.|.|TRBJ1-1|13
CASSPTGWTEAFF
TGTGCCAGCAGTCCCACAGGGTGGACTGAAGCTTTCTTT
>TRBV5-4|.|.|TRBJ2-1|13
CASSLDSYNEQFF
TGTGCCAGCAGCTTAGACAGTTACAATGAGCAGTTCTTC
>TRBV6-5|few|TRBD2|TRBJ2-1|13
CASSWRLAGEQFF
TGTGCCAGCAGTTGGCGACTAGCGGGTGAGCAGTTCTTC
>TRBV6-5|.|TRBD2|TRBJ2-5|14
CASSFSGSQETQYF
TGTGCCAGCAGTTTTAGCGGGTCCCAAGAGACCCAGTACTTC
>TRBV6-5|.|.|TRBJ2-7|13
CASSYLQGYEQYF
TGTGCCAGCAGTTACCTACAGGGTTACGAGCAGTACTTC
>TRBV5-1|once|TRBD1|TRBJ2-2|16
CASSFNRGQITGELFF
TGCGCCAGCAGCTTCAACAGGGGGCAGATCACCGGGGAGCTGTTTTTT
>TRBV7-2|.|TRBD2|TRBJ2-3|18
CASSFLGPLAESTDTQYF
TGTGCCAGCAGCTTCCTGGGACCTCTAGCGGAAAGCACAGATACGCAGTATTTT
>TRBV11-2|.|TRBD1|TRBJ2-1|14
CASSFGQGGDEQFF
TGTGCCAGCAGCTTCGGACAGGGGGGCGATGAGCAGTTCTTC
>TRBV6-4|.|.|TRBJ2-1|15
CASSDSLSNYNEQFF
TGTGCCAGCAGTGACTCGTTGTCTAACTACAATGAGCAGTTCTTC
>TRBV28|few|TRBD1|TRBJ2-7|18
CASSSSTGQGVPSYEQYF
TGTGCCAGCAGTTCCTCGACGGGACAGGGAGTTCCTTCCTACGAGCAGTACTTC
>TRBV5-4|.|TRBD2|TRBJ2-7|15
CASSITSGRSYEQYF
TGTGCCAGCAGCATAACTAGCGGGCGTTCCTACGAGCAGTACTTC
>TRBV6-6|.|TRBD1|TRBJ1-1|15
CASSPRGQGWNEAFF
TGTGCCAGCAGCCCCCGCGGACAGGGCTGGAATGAAGCTTTCTTT
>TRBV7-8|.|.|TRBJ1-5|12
CASSSSSQPQHF
TGTGCCAGCAGCTCCTCCTCGCAGCCCCAGCATTTT
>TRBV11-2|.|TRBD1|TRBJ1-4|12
CATRGFSEKLFF
TGTGCCACCAGGGGGTTTAGTGAAAAACTGTTTTTT
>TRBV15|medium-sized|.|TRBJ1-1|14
CATSRGNLNTEAFF
TGTGCCACCAGCAGAGGTAACCTGAACACTGAAGCTTTCTTT
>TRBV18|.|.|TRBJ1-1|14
CASSHREVWTEAFF
TGTGCCAGCTCACACAGGGAAGTGTGGACTGAAGCTTTCTTT
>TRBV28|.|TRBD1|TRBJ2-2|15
CASSTGTGPAGELFF
TGTGCCAGCAGCACCGGGACAGGCCCGGCCGGGGAGCTGTTTTTT
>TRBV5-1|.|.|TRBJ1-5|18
CASSPRGRPMVSNQPQHF
TGCGCCAGCAGCCCCAGAGGCAGGCCAATGGTTAGTAATCAGCCCCAGCATTTT
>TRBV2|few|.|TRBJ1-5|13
CASSDNPNQPQHF
TGTGCCAGCAGTGACAATCCAAATCAGCCCCAGCATTTT
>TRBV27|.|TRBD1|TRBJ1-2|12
CATLTGGAMYTF
TGTGCCACCTTGACAGGGGGCGCGATGTACACCTTC
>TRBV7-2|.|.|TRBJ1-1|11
CASEENTEAFF
TGTGCCAGCGAGGAAAACACTGAAGCTTTCTTT
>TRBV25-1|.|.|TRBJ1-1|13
CASSELDGTEAFF
TGTGCCAGCAGTGAATTGGACGGAACTGAAGCTTTCTTT
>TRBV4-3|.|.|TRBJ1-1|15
CASSQDKELNTEAFF
TGCGCCAGCAGCCAAGATAAGGAATTAAACACTGAAGCTTTCTTT
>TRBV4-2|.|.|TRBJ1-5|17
CASSQDLLSRSNQPQHF
TGTGCCAGCAGCCAAGACTTGTTGTCCCGAAGCAATCAGCCCCAGCATTTT
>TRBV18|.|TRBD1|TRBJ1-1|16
CASSGFPQGAGTEAFF
TGTGCCAGCTCAGGCTTTCCACAGGGGGCGGGAACTGAAGCTTTCTTT
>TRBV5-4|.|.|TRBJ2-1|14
CAASWGEAYNEQFF
TGTGCCGCATCCTGGGGGGAGGCCTACAATGAGCAGTTCTTC
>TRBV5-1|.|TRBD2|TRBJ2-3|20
CASSFPRLGEGRKMGDTQYF
TGCGCCAGCAGCTTCCCTCGTTTGGGGGAGGGGAGGAAAATGGGAGATACGCAGTATTTT
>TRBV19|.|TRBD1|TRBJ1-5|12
CASGQGLQPQHF
TGTGCCAGTGGACAGGGTCTTCAGCCCCAGCATTTT
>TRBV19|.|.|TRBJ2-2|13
CASTILGTGELFF
TGTGCCAGTACCATATTGGGGACCGGGGAGCTGTTTTTT
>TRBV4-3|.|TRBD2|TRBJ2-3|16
CASSFRTSGFTDTQYF
TGCGCCAGCAGCTTCAGGACTAGCGGATTCACAGATACGCAGTATTTT